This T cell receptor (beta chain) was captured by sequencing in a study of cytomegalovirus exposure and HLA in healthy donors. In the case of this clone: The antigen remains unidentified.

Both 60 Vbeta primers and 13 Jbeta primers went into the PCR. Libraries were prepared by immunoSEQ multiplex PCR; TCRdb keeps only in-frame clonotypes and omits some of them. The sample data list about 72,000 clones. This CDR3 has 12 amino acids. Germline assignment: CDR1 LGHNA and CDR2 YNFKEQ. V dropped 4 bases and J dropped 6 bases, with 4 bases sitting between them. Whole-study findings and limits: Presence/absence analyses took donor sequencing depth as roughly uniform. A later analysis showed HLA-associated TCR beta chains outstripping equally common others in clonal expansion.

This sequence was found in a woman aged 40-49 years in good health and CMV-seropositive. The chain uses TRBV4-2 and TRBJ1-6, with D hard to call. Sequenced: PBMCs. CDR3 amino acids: CASSRSNSPLHF. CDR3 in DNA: TGTGCCAGCAGCCGGAGTAATTCACCCCTCCACTTT.